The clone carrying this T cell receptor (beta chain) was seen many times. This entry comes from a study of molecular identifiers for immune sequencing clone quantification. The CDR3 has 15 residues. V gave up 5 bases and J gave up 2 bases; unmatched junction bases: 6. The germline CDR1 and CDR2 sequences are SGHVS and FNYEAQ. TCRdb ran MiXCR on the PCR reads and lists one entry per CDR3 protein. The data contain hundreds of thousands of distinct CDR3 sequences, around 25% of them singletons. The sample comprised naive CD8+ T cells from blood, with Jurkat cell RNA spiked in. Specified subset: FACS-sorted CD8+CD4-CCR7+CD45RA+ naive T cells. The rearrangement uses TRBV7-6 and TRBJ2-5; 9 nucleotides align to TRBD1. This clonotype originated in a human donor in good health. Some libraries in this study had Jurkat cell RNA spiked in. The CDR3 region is CASSLGTGFQETQYF. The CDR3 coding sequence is TGTGCCAGCAGCCTCGGGACAGGGTTTCAAGAGACCCAGTACTTC.